Listed below are T cell receptor beta chains from one sample, sequenced in a study of T cell responses to AZD1222 COVID-19 vaccine. This table comes from immunoSEQ multiplex PCR, and its TCRdb copy is limited to in-frame clones, with some not included. The sample includes around 76,000 clones, 85% of them seen just once. The specimen comprised peripheral blood, sampled on day 0 of AZD1222 vaccination. All receptors come from an adult in good health. Both conserved end residues are part of each CDR3. The D gene is left open where the match is weak. Size values are once, few and many counts, or a class for expanded clones, and some rows have none.

clone size	J gene	D gene	V gene	CDR3 protein	CDR3 DNA
-	TRBJ1-6	-	TRBV3-1/TRBV3-2	CASSPRGPGYNSPLHF	TGTGCCAGCAGCCCCAGGGGTCCAGGGTACAATTCACCCCTCCACTTT
-	TRBJ2-3	TRBD2	TRBV11-3	CASSLELGLAGRVSTDTQYF	TGTGCCAGCAGCTTAGAGTTGGGACTAGCGGGGAGAGTTAGCACAGATACGCAGTATTTT
-	TRBJ1-5	-	TRBV21-1	CASSTPGGHSNESQHF	TGTGCCAGCAGCACCCCAGGGGGTCACAGTAACGAGTCCCAGCATTTT
once	TRBJ1-5	-	TRBV24-1	CATSATGWAPQHF	TGTGCCACCAGTGCAACAGGGTGGGCGCCCCAGCATTTT
-	TRBJ2-3	-	TRBV29-1	CSVEGRSTDTQYF	TGCAGCGTTGAGGGCAGAAGCACAGATACGCAGTATTTT
-	TRBJ2-7	-	TRBV6-5	CASSYSRAGFYEQYF	TGTGCCAGCAGTTACTCGAGAGCAGGCTTCTACGAGCAGTACTTC
-	TRBJ2-2	TRBD1	TRBV6-1	CASSERGHGELFF	TGTGCCAGCAGTGAAAGGGGGCACGGGGAGCTGTTTTTT
-	TRBJ2-1	TRBD1	TRBV7-9	CASSLRGSGDRVYNEQFF	TGTGCCAGCAGCTTACGTGGCTCGGGGGACAGGGTGTACAATGAGCAGTTCTTC
-	TRBJ2-2	TRBD2	TRBV9	CASRLTSNTGELFF	TGTGCCAGCAGACTGACTAGCAACACCGGGGAGCTGTTTTTT
few	TRBJ2-1	TRBD2	TRBV27	CASSTLTSEGYNEQFF	TGTGCCAGCAGTACGTTGACTAGCGAAGGCTACAATGAGCAGTTCTTC
-	TRBJ1-4	TRBD1	TRBV7-6	CASSTGTANEKLFF	TGTGCCAGCAGCACCGGGACAGCTAATGAAAAACTGTTTTTT
-	TRBJ1-1	TRBD1	TRBV6-2/TRBV6-3	CASSPGGEATEAFF	TGTGCCAGCAGTCCAGGGGGGGAGGCCACTGAAGCTTTCTTT
once	TRBJ1-2	TRBD1	TRBV4-1	CASSRSLGGNYGYTF	TGCGCCAGCAGCCGTAGTCTAGGGGGCAACTATGGCTACACCTTC
-	TRBJ2-2	TRBD2	TRBV4-3	CASSQLASGGHTGELFF	TGCGCCAGCAGCCAGTTGGCTAGCGGGGGCCACACCGGGGAGCTGTTTTTT
-	TRBJ2-3	TRBD1	TRBV25-1	CASSPTGDTSTDTQYF	TGTGCCAGCAGTCCGACAGGGGATACTAGCACAGATACGCAGTATTTT
-	TRBJ2-2	-	TRBV7-8	CASSPVARGGMRELFF	TGTGCCAGCAGCCCTGTCGCCAGGGGGGGAATGAGGGAGCTGTTTTTT
-	TRBJ1-4	TRBD1	TRBV7-9	CASSHRGRREKLFF	TGTGCCAGCAGTCACAGGGGGCGTAGGGAAAAACTGTTTTTT
-	TRBJ2-7	-	TRBV14	CASSPAGGVYEQYF	TGTGCCAGCAGCCCGGCCGGAGGGGTCTACGAGCAGTACTTC
few	TRBJ2-3	-	TRBV14	CASSQRTGIPDTQYF	TGTGCCAGCAGCCAAAGAACAGGGATCCCAGATACGCAGTATTTT
few	TRBJ1-5	-	TRBV7-6	CASSLGGGGNQPQHF	TGTGCCAGCAGCTTAGGGGGAGGTGGCAATCAGCCCCAGCATTTT
-	TRBJ2-2	-	TRBV7-9	CASSSPSRSHTGELFF	TGTGCCAGCAGCTCACCATCCCGGTCGCACACCGGGGAGCTGTTTTTT
-	TRBJ1-5	-	TRBV19	CASSIASRGLISNQPQHF	TGTGCCAGTAGTATAGCCTCCAGGGGCCTGATTAGCAATCAGCCCCAGCATTTT
-	TRBJ1-2	-	TRBV14	CASSQDSRGVYGYTF	TGTGCCAGCAGCCAAGATAGTAGGGGGGTCTATGGCTACACCTTC